The rows below give T cell receptor beta chains drawn from one sample of a study of a mutant IDH1 vaccine in newly diagnosed glioma. Sequenced by immunoSEQ multiplex PCR; TCRdb stores in-frame clones only, minus some. There are roughly 86,000 clones in the sample; more than 80% occur only once, and roughly 5.6% lies in the top ten. Their antigens are not known. The source was PBMCs, collected from a glioma patient whose treatment included an IDH1 peptide vaccine. These receptors were taken from a middle-aged man with glioma. CDR3s leave out the opening cysteine and the closing phenylalanine or tryptophan.

TRBV28	TRBJ2-1	ASRNGTGRAYNEQF
TRBV6-5	TRBJ1-1	ASSYKRVGNTEAF
TRBV4-3	TRBJ1-1	ASKGASTEAF
TRBV5-8	TRBJ1-5	ASSLGQGGVPQH
TRBV7-8	TRBJ2-1	ASSLSRDRGTEQF
TRBV7-2	TRBJ2-3	ASSSLIKGSTDTQY
TRBV6-4	TRBJ2-3	ASSDSRISTDTQY
TRBV2	TRBJ1-2	ASSFQYGYT
TRBV28	TRBJ1-2	ASSDGQGSYGYT
TRBV19	TRBJ2-6	ASSPGSGANVLT
TRBV6-5	TRBJ2-5	ASSLGTDRETQY
TRBV12-2	TRBJ2-7	ASRPDGLNEQY
TRBV19	TRBJ1-1	ASSFAPGAAF
TRBV9	TRBJ2-1	ASSVALAGGLGYNEQF
TRBV11-2	TRBJ1-2	ASSWGRGSNYGYT
TRBV7-9	TRBJ2-7	ASSHRDSSYEQY
TRBV7-9	TRBJ1-5	ASSAHSGSGNQPQH
TRBV5-6	TRBJ1-5	ASSLNNQPQH
TRBV2	TRBJ1-5	ASRDDRGNQPQH
TRBV6-1	TRBJ2-3	ASSGTPADTQY
TRBV30	TRBJ2-1	AWTGSSSNEQF
TRBV15	TRBJ1-1	ATSGAGTLIEAF
TRBV11-2	TRBJ2-5	ASSPRTGNRETQY
TRBV7-2	TRBJ2-3	ASSLGGGRTTDTQY
TRBV18	TRBJ1-3	ASSPRQGSGNTIY
TRBV4-3	TRBJ2-3	ASSLFGGLTDTQY
TRBV19	TRBJ2-7	ASSTPVAGDEQY
TRBV4-1	TRBJ2-2	ASSQVQTARELF
TRBV18	TRBJ2-2	ASSPRGTKNTGELF
TRBV13	TRBJ1-3	ASTTKGQGVSGNTIY
TRBV2	TRBJ1-4	ASSSGTAINEKLF
TRBV27	TRBJ2-5	ASSLKPFGLAGGWETQY
TRBV7-7	TRBJ1-3	ASSLSPVSGNTIY
TRBV30	TRBJ2-2	AWSKRGIGELF
TRBV30	TRBJ1-1	AWSVGGNTEAF
TRBV7-7	NA	ASVISYEQY
TRBV19	TRBJ2-3	ASTPGQGTDTQY